The 25 T cell receptor beta chains in this list originate from one sample, sequenced in a study of blood T cells in healthy people across ages. A second PCR of roughly 6 to 12 cycles used a sample-barcoded 5' primer and a J-beta primer mix. TCRdb analysed the 5' RACE reads with MiXCR anew, one entry per CDR3 protein. Of roughly 1.9 million distinct CDR3 sequences detected, around 42% appear once; the ten largest clones hold 23%. Material: blood. Every receptor here comes from a human donor in good health.

This chain uses TRBV20-1 with TRBJ2-7; D might be TRBD1 or TRBD2, each matching 5 bases. The CDR3 length is 15 residues. Trimming removed 0 bases from V and 0 bases from J, with 12 bases in between. CDR1 and CDR2 from the germline V gene are DFQATT and SNEGSKA (reference sequence). CDR3 nucleotides: TGCAGTGCTAGAGATGCCAGGGACCCCTCCTACGAGCAGTACTTC. It encodes CSARDARDPSYEQYF.

There are a few counts of this clonotype. This chain connects TRBV7-9 to TRBJ1-2; D ambiguous. Germline assignment: CDR1 SEHNR and CDR2 FQNEAQ (reference sequence). CDR3 length equals 18 residues. The ends were cut back, 6 bases at V and 2 bases at J, with 25 bases in the middle. The CDR3 DNA reads as TGTGCCAGCAGAGTCGGAACCTCGACGCAGACTGGAAACTATGGCTACACCTTC. It specifies CASRVGTSTQTGNYGYTF.

This clonotype was found a few times. The chain joins TRBV10-2 to TRBJ1-2; the D is unclear. Between the trimmed V and J ends, which lost 6 bases and 0 bases, there was a span of 11 bases. The CDR3 runs to 14 residues. The germline gives CDR1 WSHSY, CDR2 SAAADI. DNA for the CDR3: TGCGCCAGCAGGGGAATGGGGTCTAACTATGGCTACACCTTC. It specifies CASRGMGSNYGYTF.

This clonotype was seen only once. V is TRBV20-1 and J is TRBJ1-5; TRBD1 aligns across 8 bases. This CDR3 is built from 17 residues. Germline assignment: CDR1 DFQATT and CDR2 SNEGSKA (reference sequence). The junction had 13 bases not matched to a gene; V was cut back by 5 bases and J by 1 base. The CDR3 here is CSAPFQGAGRSNQPQHF. As DNA, the CDR3 is TGCAGTGCTCCCTTTCAGGGGGCTGGGAGGAGCAATCAGCCCCAGCATTTT.

This clonotype was observed a handful of times. The V and J genes are TRBV5-1 and TRBJ1-4, with D perhaps matching TRBD1 (5 bases). This CDR3 is built from 15 residues. Per germline, CDR1 SGHRS and CDR2 YFSETQ. The V and J ends lost 5 bases and 8 bases respectively, with 19 bases between them. The CDR3 sequence is CASSWAGSGGEKLFF. In DNA form, the CDR3 reads TGCGCCAGCAGTTGGGCAGGGTCCGGAGGAGAAAAACTGTTTTTT.

This clonotype was seen only once. Mismatch with germline at one junction end may stem from a read error. The rearrangement uses TRBV28 and TRBJ2-5; 8 bases fit TRBD2. The DNA end is a closer match to TRBJ2-7, so the J assignment may be wrong. CDR1 is MDHEN and CDR2 is SYDVKM in the germline V gene. The CDR3 is made up of 14 amino acids. The DNA of the CDR3 is TGTGCCGGCAGTCGGGGACTAGTTTCATACGAGCAGTACTTC. Protein: CAGSRGLVSYEQYF.

This clonotype was seen only a few times. This chain connects TRBV6-6 to TRBJ1-2, with 7 bases lining up with TRBD1. Germline CDR1 MNHNY, CDR2 SVGAGI (reference sequence). The CDR3 extends over 15 amino acids. V lost 0 bases to trimming and J lost 1 base; unmatched junction nucleotides: 2. In nucleotides, the CDR3 is TGTGCCAGCAGTTACTCCAGACAGGGTAACTATGGCTACACCTTC. It yields the protein CASSYSRQGNYGYTF.

In its sample, this clonotype was seen a few times. The CDR3 DNA reads as TGTGCCATCAGCCGGTTCACCTACGAGCAGTACTTC. Translation: CAISRFTYEQYF. V usage is TRBV10-3 and J usage is TRBJ2-7; no firm D call. The germline V gene has CDR1 ENHRY and CDR2 SYGVKD. The CDR3 is made up of 12 amino acids. Trimming stripped 6 bases from V and 2 bases from J, with 8 bases between.

The CDR3 sequence: CASSSSRAEAFF. DNA of the CDR3: TGTGCCAGCAGCTCGTCTAGGGCTGAAGCTTTCTTT. This chain uses TRBV11-3 with TRBJ1-1; no firm D call. This CDR3 is 12 amino acids long. V lost 4 bases, J lost 6 bases, and 9 bases lay in between. Germline V gene sequence: CDR1 SGHNT, CDR2 YENEEA.

CDR3 loop: CASSRAREQYF. CDR3 bases: TGTGCCAGCAGCCGTGCTAGGGAGCAGTACTTC. The chain employs TRBV7-9 and TRBJ2-7; D is unresolved. The CDR3 is made up of 11 amino acids. V was clipped by 5 bases and J by 7 bases, with 9 bases between them. Germline V lookup: CDR1 SEHNR, CDR2 FQNEAQ (reference sequence).

The rearrangement joins TRBV12-3 or TRBV12-4 to TRBJ1-1, with TRBD1 identical over 7 bases. CDR3 length: 17 residues. V gave up 6 bases and J gave up 1 base; unmatched junction bases: 14. The CDR3 DNA reads as TGTGCCAGCAGCCCGGACAGGCCATCCCCTCGGAACACTGAAGCTTTCTTT. Its protein is CASSPDRPSPRNTEAFF.

This clonotype has only a few counts. The V gene is TRBV7-2, the J gene TRBJ2-3; the D gene is possibly TRBD2 (6 bases). Deletions cut 4 bases from V and 5 bases from J, with 16 bases between. The CDR3 extends over 15 amino acids. From germline, CDR1 is SGHTA and CDR2 FQGNSA. CDR3 region: CASSSSLGTGDTQYF. Here the CDR3 DNA reads TGTGCCAGCAGCTCCTCCCTGGGGACTGGAGATACGCAGTATTTT. The variable domain in full, completed from reference TRBV7-2 and TRBJ2-3, reads GAGVSQSPSNKVTEKGKDVELRCDPISGHTALYWYRQSLGQGLEFLIYFQGNSAPDKSGLPSDRFSAERTGGSVSTLTIQRTQQEDSAVYLCASSSSLGTGDTQYFGPGTRLTVL.

V is TRBV4-3 and J is TRBJ2-4; TRBD2 might be the D (5 bases). This CDR3 has 20 amino acids. With 4 bases removed from V and 0 bases from J, the gap between germline ends came to 25 bases. Germline values: CDR1 LGHNA, CDR2 YSLEER. The CDR3 DNA reads as TGCGCCAGCAGCCCTCGGGGAGAGACGGTCAGGCCTCTAGCCAAAAACATTCAGTACTTC. It encodes CASSPRGETVRPLAKNIQYF.

The chain links TRBV12-3 or TRBV12-4 to TRBJ1-5; a possible D gene is TRBD1 (6 bases). The V and J ends lost 7 bases and 3 bases respectively, with 13 bases between them. The CDR3 totals 14 residues. CDR3 protein: CASTVGGYNQPQHF. The CDR3 DNA is TGTGCCAGCACAGTAGGGGGTTACAATCAGCCCCAGCATTTT.

The rearrangement uses TRBV30 and TRBJ1-5, with 7 bases identical to TRBD1. V lost 5 bases, J lost 4 bases, and 11 bases stayed unmatched. Germline CDR1 and CDR2: GTSNPN and SVGIG (reference sequence). This CDR3 is 15 amino acids long. The CDR3 DNA follows: TGTGCCTGGTCTCATCCGGGACAGAGAAATCAGCCCCAGCATTTT. It yields the protein CAWSHPGQRNQPQHF. The full variable domain, with the rest looked up from reference TRBV30 and TRBJ1-5, is SQTIHQWPATLVQPVGSPLSLECTVEGTSNPNLYWYRQAAGRGLQLLFYSVGIGQISSEVPQNLSASRPQDRQFILSSKKLLLSDSGFYLCAWSHPGQRNQPQHFGDGTRLSIL.

This clonotype was observed a handful of times. This rearrangement joins TRBV4-3 to TRBJ1-6, with TRBD1 as a possible D gene (5 bases). This CDR3 spans 16 amino acids. Germline V gene sequence: CDR1 LGHNA, CDR2 YSLEER. V was trimmed by 1 base and J by 7 bases, leaving 14 bases between them. The CDR3 nucleotides are TGCGCCAGCAGCCAAGGTCGGGGGTATATGAATTCACCCCTCCACTTT. It codes for CASSQGRGYMNSPLHF.

This clonotype has more than one count but fewer than ten. The rearrangement links TRBV6-6 to TRBJ2-3; 10 bases match TRBD2. The CDR3 extends over 16 amino acids. The germline gives CDR1 MNHNY, CDR2 SVGAGI (reference sequence). V was clipped by 5 bases and J by 1 base; unmatched bases: 6. The CDR3 DNA reads as TGTGCCAGCAGTCATTCAGGGACTAGCGGCACAGATACGCAGTATTTT. Residues: CASSHSGTSGTDTQYF.

The CDR3 region is CASSHDRPSYEQYF. CDR3 nucleotides: TGCGCCAGCAGCCACGACAGGCCCTCCTACGAGCAGTACTTC. The genes are TRBV4-3 and TRBJ2-7, with a weak D call TRBD1 (6 bases). The CDR3 has 14 residues. CDR1 is LGHNA and CDR2 is YSLEER in the germline V gene. With 3 bases removed from V and 0 bases from J, the gap between germline ends came to 9 bases.

The CDR3 reads CASSPMTTGGNQPQHF. For the CDR3, the DNA is TGTGCCAGCTCACCAATGACTACAGGTGGCAATCAGCCCCAGCATTTT. The chain recombines TRBV18 with TRBJ1-5; possible D gene TRBD1, 5 bases. The CDR3 is 16 amino acids. From germline, CDR1 is KGHSH and CDR2 LQKENI. The germline V and J ends were trimmed by 2 bases and 2 bases, with 13 bases remaining between them.

This clonotype has just a few counts. This chain joins TRBV27 and TRBJ1-5; no definite D call. Germline loops: CDR1 MNHEY, CDR2 SMNVEV (reference sequence). V was pared by 6 bases and J by 0 bases, with 6 bases between. This CDR3 has 13 residues. DNA for the CDR3: TGTGCCAGCAGAAGAACTAGCAATCAGCCCCAGCATTTT. Protein product: CASRRTSNQPQHF.

The J gene is TRBJ2-4, the V gene TRBV12-3 or TRBV12-4; tentative D call: TRBD2 (5 bases). Judging by the DNA end, TRBJ2-5 fits better; the J call may be wrong. This CDR3 spans 17 amino acids. The CDR3 DNA reads TGTGCCAGCAGCCCTTTTTTAGCGCTGAAGATGCAAGAGACCCAGTACTTC. Its protein product is CASSPFLALKMQETQYF.

The rearrangement joins TRBV6-1 to TRBJ1-1; weak D call: TRBD1 (6 bases). Germline V lookup: CDR1 MNHNS, CDR2 SASEGT. V was shortened by 7 bases and J by 4 bases, with 10 bases between the two germline ends. The length of the CDR3 is 12 residues. The chain's CDR3 is CASTADSTEAFF. For the CDR3, the DNA is TGTGCCAGCACCGCGGACAGCACTGAAGCTTTCTTT.

This chain uses TRBV29-1 with TRBJ1-5, with D perhaps TRBD1 (5 bases). Trimming shortened V by 7 bases and J by 5 bases, and 15 bases separated the two germline ends. The CDR3 is 13 residues long. Looked up from germline, CDR1 is SQVTM and CDR2 is ANQGSEA. The CDR3: CSAAEGTYQPQHF. In DNA, the CDR3 is TGCAGCGCCGCGGAGGGGACCTATCAGCCCCAGCATTTT. The complete variable domain, with remaining parts taken from reference TRBV29-1 and TRBJ1-5, reads SAVISQKPSRDICQRGTSLTIQCQVDSQVTMMFWYRQQPGQSLTLIATANQGSEATYESGFVIDKFPISRPNLTFSTLTVSNMSPEDSSIYLCSAAEGTYQPQHFGDGTRLSIL.

This clonotype was counted a single time. V gene TRBV10-3 combines with J gene TRBJ1-3; 8 bases line up with TRBD1. Germline V gives CDR1 ENHRY, CDR2 SYGVKD. Trimming took 10 bases from V and 3 from J; bases not matched to a gene: 8. The length of the CDR3 is 14 residues. CDR3 coding DNA: TGTGCCACCGCCGAGGGACAGGATGGAAACACCATATATTTT. This translates into CATAEGQDGNTIYF.

The rearrangement uses TRBV6-2 or TRBV6-3 and TRBJ2-1; D perhaps matches TRBD2 (6 bases). CDR3 length equals 14 residues. The germline gives CDR1 MNHEY, CDR2 SVGEGT. Trimming removed 5 bases from V and 4 bases from J, with 12 bases in between. The CDR3 region is CASSRPEGYNEQFF. The CDR3 coding sequence is TGTGCCAGCAGTCGCCCGGAGGGGTACAATGAGCAGTTCTTC.